This T cell receptor beta chain is drawn from a study of OX40 agonist ivuxolimab in advanced cancers. Findings and limits, study-wide: Doses of 0.1 to 3.0 mg/kg were accompanied by clonal expansion of CD4+ and CD8+ blood T cells by week 6.

Sequencing used immunoSEQ multiplex PCR; TCRdb keeps in-frame clones, though not all of them. The profile shows about 93,000 clones, about 92% of them singletons. Turning to this clone: Its cognate antigen is unknown.

The V end lost 4 bases, the J end lost 4 bases, and 15 bases lay between the germline ends. Germline CDR1 is SGDLS and CDR2 is YYNGEE. The CDR3 length is 16 residues. The genes are TRBV9 and TRBJ2-6; D unclear. The source is an adult with an advanced solid tumor such as melanoma, head and neck, liver or kidney cancer. The source was CD4+ or CD8+ T cells sorted from blood, collected in a trial of the OX40 agonist ivuxolimab. The CDR3 nucleotides are TGTGCCAGCAGCCGCGGTGGGTCTACGGGGGCCAACGTCCTGACTTTC. Protein sequence: CASSRGGSTGANVLTF.